This passage covers 26 T cell receptor beta chains from one sample sequenced in a study of blood T cell repertoires in COVID-19. The method was immunoSEQ multiplex PCR; TCRdb's version includes in-frame clones alone and lacks a portion of them. Among about 210,000 clones listed, about 91% were seen once. Sequenced input: peripheral blood. The receptors originated from a man younger than 40 with acute or convalescent COVID-19.

V is TRBV6-5 and J is TRBJ2-6, with D perhaps matching TRBD2 (5 bases). V was shortened by 8 bases and J by 2 bases, with 13 bases between the two germline ends. The CDR3 totals 15 residues. CDR1 MNHEY and CDR2 SVGAGI come from the germline V gene. The CDR3 coding sequence is TGTGCCAGCGCTGGGAGATCCCCTGGGGCCAACGTCCTGACTTTC. This gives the protein CASAGRSPGANVLTF.

The chain is built from TRBV20-1 and TRBJ1-5; D unclear. CDR1 DFQATT and CDR2 SNEGSKA come from the germline V gene (reference sequence). V lost 4 bases to trimming and J lost 10 bases, with 11 bases between them. The CDR3 sequence is 11 residues long. CDR3 coding DNA: TGCAGTGCTATTCTTCGAGGACCCCAGCATTTT. This codes for CSAILRGPQHF.

This clone was counted a single time. The V gene is TRBV5-8, the J gene TRBJ1-2; D is unclear. This CDR3 region has 11 residues. The germline V gene encodes CDR1 SGHTS and CDR2 YDEGEE. Between the trimmed V and J ends, which lost 4 bases and 5 bases, there was a span of 6 bases. The CDR3 loop reads CASSGHYGYTF. CDR3 sequence (DNA): TGTGCCAGCAGCGGGCATTATGGCTACACCTTC.

V is TRBV7-2 and J is TRBJ2-1; D might be TRBD1 (6 bases). Per the germline V gene, CDR1 is SGHTA and CDR2 is FQGNSA. The V gene lost 4 bases and the J gene lost 0 bases, with 7 bases spanning the gap. This CDR3 is built from 14 residues. CDR3 in amino acids: CASSSGDSYNEQFF. The CDR3 DNA reads as TGTGCCAGCAGCTCAGGGGACTCCTACAATGAGCAGTTCTTC.

This chain uses TRBV4-2 with TRBJ2-7; 7 bases fit TRBD1. CDR3 length: 15 residues. V dropped 0 bases and J dropped 3; count of bases not matched to a gene: 5. Germline lookup yields CDR1 LGHNA and CDR2 YNFKEQ. Written as DNA, the CDR3 is TGTGCCAGCAGCCAAGATCCGGACAGGAACTACGAGCAGTACTTC. As protein: CASSQDPDRNYEQYF.

The chain combines TRBV3-1 (or the pseudogene TRBV3-2) with TRBJ1-5; D may be TRBD1 (6 bases). Germline V CDR1 and CDR2: LGHDT, YNNKEL (reference sequence). This CDR3 has 15 amino acids. Trimming cost V 2 bases and J 2 bases, with 10 bases left between them. In nucleotides, the CDR3 is TGTGCCAGCAGCCAAATGCCAGGGGGCAATCAGCCCCAGCATTTT. Amino acid sequence: CASSQMPGGNQPQHF.

The V gene is TRBV7-2, the J gene TRBJ1-1; 12 nucleotides line up with TRBD1. V lost 5 bases to trimming and J lost 5 bases; unmatched junction nucleotides: 12. CDR3 size: 17 residues. From germline, CDR1 is SGHTA and CDR2 FQGNSA. CDR3 loop: CASSPGQGARLYTEAFF. The CDR3 bases are TGTGCCAGCAGCCCGGGACAGGGGGCTAGATTATATACTGAAGCTTTCTTT.

This chain links TRBV5-4 with TRBJ2-7, with 7 bases that match TRBD2. V gave up 0 bases and J gave up 0 bases; unmatched junction bases: 0. The CDR3 totals 14 residues. Germline CDR1 and CDR2: SGHNT and YYREEE (reference sequence). Here the CDR3 reads CASSLGTSSYEQYF. CDR3 sequence (DNA): TGTGCCAGCAGCTTGGGGACTAGCTCCTACGAGCAGTACTTC.

This chain uses TRBV28 with TRBJ1-1, with 8 nucleotides matching TRBD1. The CDR3 has 12 amino acids. The germline CDR1 and CDR2 sequences are MDHEN and SYDVKM. CDR3 in DNA: TGTGTCACAGGGGGGAGGAACACTGAAGCTTTCTTT. This gives the protein CVTGGRNTEAFF.

The V and J genes are TRBV30 and TRBJ1-2; 8 bases are a match to TRBD1. Trimming took 3 bases from V and 0 from J; bases not matched to a gene: 12. This CDR3 has 17 amino acids. The germline CDR1 and CDR2 sequences are GTSNPN and SVGIG (reference sequence). This CDR3 is CAWRAKTGDFTNYGYTF. The CDR3 coding sequence is TGTGCCTGGAGAGCTAAGACAGGGGACTTTACTAACTATGGCTACACCTTC.

The chain uses TRBV2 and TRBJ2-2; 7 bases are a match to TRBD1. V was pared by 6 bases and J by 3 bases, with 4 bases of the junction left unmatched. Per germline, CDR1 SNHLY and CDR2 FYNNEI. CDR3 length equals 14 residues. CDR3 DNA sequence: TGTGCCAGCAGGTCACAGGGGTACACCGGGGAGCTGTTTTTT. Protein product: CASRSQGYTGELFF.

J is TRBJ2-3 and V is TRBV7-3, with TRBD2 identical over 13 bases. J lost 3 bases, V lost 5 bases, and 11 bases had no gene match. CDR1 is SGHTA and CDR2 is FQGTGA in the germline V gene. This CDR3 contains 18 residues. The CDR3 DNA is TGTGCCAGCAGCCCCCAGCCGGGACTAGCGGGGTCGACAGATACGCAGTATTTT. Amino acids: CASSPQPGLAGSTDTQYF.

The genes are TRBV11-2 and TRBJ2-1; TRBD2 matches at 8 bases. The CDR3 has 15 amino acids. J gave up 5 bases and V 5 bases, and 8 bases lay outside the gene matches. Germline CDR1 reads SGHAT; CDR2 reads FQNNGV. CDR3: CASSRAGTSNNEQFF. As DNA, the CDR3 is TGTGCCAGCAGCAGAGCCGGGACTAGTAACAATGAGCAGTTCTTC.

J is TRBJ1-1 and V is TRBV19; weak D call: TRBD1 (6 bases). Germline V gene data show CDR1 as LNHDA and CDR2 as SQIVND (reference sequence). This CDR3 spans 13 amino acids. V dropped 4 bases and J dropped 4 bases, with 10 bases sitting between them. CDR3 DNA: TGTGCCAGTAGTACTACAGGGAGCACTGAAGCTTTCTTT. This sequence encodes CASSTTGSTEAFF.

The chain carries TRBV29-1 and TRBJ2-7; 8 nucleotides align to TRBD1. Germline V gene sequence: CDR1 SQVTM, CDR2 ANQGSEA. The CDR3 is 12 residues long. Unmatched junction bases numbered 1, after V lost 3 bases and J lost 3 bases. CDR3 DNA sequence: TGCAGCGTTGATACAGGGGGCTACGAGCAGTACTTC. This codes for CSVDTGGYEQYF.

The chain joins TRBV6-5 to TRBJ1-2; TRBD1 might be the D (5 bases). Per the germline V gene, CDR1 is MNHEY and CDR2 is SVGAGI. The CDR3 spans 14 residues. V gave up 2 bases and J gave up 8 bases, with 15 bases separating them. CDR3 coding DNA: TGTGCCAGCAGTTACGGTGTGGGTTGGGGCGGCTACACCTTC. It yields the protein CASSYGVGWGGYTF.

About this clone: Relative to the germline gene, one junction end is altered; a read error may explain this. The chain combines TRBV7-7 with TRBJ2-7; 7 bases fit TRBD1. This CDR3 contains 14 residues. Germline lookup yields CDR1 SSHAT and CDR2 FNYEAQ (reference sequence). For the CDR3, the DNA is TGTGCTAGCAGCGATATGCAGGGGGCCTACGAGCAGTACTTC. It specifies CASSDMQGAYEQYF.

V is TRBV2 and J is TRBJ1-5; no clear D. The V and J ends lost 4 bases and 8 bases respectively, with 9 bases between them. This CDR3 is built from 12 residues. The germline CDR1 and CDR2 sequences are SNHLY and FYNNEI. The CDR3 region is CASSAGLKPQHF. CDR3 DNA sequence: TGTGCCAGCAGTGCTGGGCTGAAGCCCCAGCATTTT.

This clone was seen only once. The rearrangement joins TRBV12-3 or TRBV12-4 to TRBJ2-5; D is possibly TRBD2 (5 bases). The CDR3 consists of 12 residues. Trimming shortened V by 6 bases and J by 5 bases, and 10 bases separated the two germline ends. CDR3: CASRGSLETQYF. The CDR3 nucleotides are TGTGCCAGCAGAGGGAGCTTGGAGACCCAGTACTTC.

This chain uses TRBV28 with TRBJ2-1, with 7 bases lining up with TRBD1. V lost 5 bases to trimming and J lost 6 bases; unmatched junction nucleotides: 7. The CDR3 is 14 amino acids. The germline CDR1 and CDR2 sequences are MDHEN and SYDVKM. Here the CDR3 reads CASSGTEIFNEQFF. DNA for the CDR3: TGTGCCAGCAGTGGGACAGAGATTTTCAATGAGCAGTTCTTC.

This clone was seen a single time. Different DNA sequences within this sample yield the same CDR3. The chain combines TRBV18 with TRBJ1-5; TRBD1 matches at 9 bases. Losses at the gene ends were 2 bases for V and 4 bases for J; bases not matched to a gene: 0. This CDR3 spans 14 amino acids. Per germline, CDR1 KGHSH and CDR2 LQKENI. CDR3 bases: TGTGCCAGCTCACCAGGACAGGGGAATCAGCCCCAGCATTTT. Its translation is CASSPGQGNQPQHF.

The V call is TRBV12-5, the J call TRBJ1-5; a possible D gene is TRBD1 (5 bases). The CDR3 contains 14 residues. The ends were cut back, 3 bases at V and 3 bases at J, with 9 bases in the middle. Germline CDR1 LGHNT, CDR2 FRNRAP. The CDR3 DNA reads as TGTGCTAGTGGTTTAGGAGGGACCAATCAGCCCCAGCATTTT. Translation gives CASGLGGTNQPQHF.

The V and J genes are TRBV24-1 and TRBJ1-2, with D possibly being TRBD1 (6 bases). The germline V and J ends were trimmed by 4 bases and 4 bases, with 12 bases remaining between them. The germline V gene has CDR1 KGHDR and CDR2 SFDVKD. The CDR3 runs 14 residues. The CDR3 sequence is CATSEQDSIYGYTF. Written as DNA, the CDR3 is TGTGCCACCAGTGAGCAGGACAGCATCTATGGCTACACCTTC.

This sequence joins TRBV4-1 and TRBJ1-5; 7 bases agree with TRBD1. The CDR3 consists of 15 residues. Germline assignment: CDR1 MGHRA and CDR2 YSYEKL. V shed 4 bases, J shed 3 bases, and the junction held 6 bases outside the gene matches. CDR3: CASSLTTGNNQPQHF. The CDR3 nucleotides are TGCGCCAGCAGCCTAACGACAGGGAACAATCAGCCCCAGCATTTT.

The CDR3 nucleotides read TGTGCCAGCAGCTTAGGGGCCCGCGTACCCTCCTACGAGCAGTACTTC. Translated: CASSLGARVPSYEQYF. This chain connects TRBV7-8 to TRBJ2-7; D unresolved. Germline CDR1 SGHVS, CDR2 FQNEAQ. CDR3 length: 16 residues. V gave up 1 base and J gave up 0 bases, with 13 bases separating them. Using reference TRBV7-8 and TRBJ2-7 for the parts outside the CDR3, the full variable domain is GAGVSQSPRYKVAKRGQDVALRCDPISGHVSLFWYQQALGQGPEFLTYFQNEAQLDKSGLPSDRFFAERPEGSVSTLKIQRTQQEDSAVYLCASSLGARVPSYEQYFGPGTRLTVT.

V is TRBV5-1 and J is TRBJ2-5, with TRBD2 matching 10 bases. Trimming cost V 5 bases and J 5 bases; bases outside gene matches: 15. From germline, CDR1 is SGHRS and CDR2 YFSETQ. The length of the CDR3 is 17 residues. This CDR3 reads CASRAPRLAGEEETQYF. The CDR3, as DNA: TGCGCCAGCAGGGCCCCTAGGCTAGCGGGAGAGGAGGAGACCCAGTACTTC.